This is a list of T cell receptor beta chains from one sample in a study of shared clonotypes between healthy human individuals. Produced via immunoSEQ multiplex PCR; TCRdb's table is partial and in-frame only. This sample carries 640,000 or so clones, 55% to 75% of them seen once, and the ten largest clones take 1.8%. The sample taken for sequencing was memory CD4+ T cells sorted from blood. The receptors originated from a woman in her thirties in good health. CDR3s include the opening cysteine and the closing phenylalanine or tryptophan. A D gene is named only where the DNA matches it firmly. Part of the rows lack a size; the others show once, few, many or a class for expanded clones.

>TRBV19|few|TRBJ2-1|.
CASSASPSGEQFF
TGTGCCAGTAGTGCCTCCCCTAGTGGCGAGCAGTTCTTC
>TRBV4-1|.|TRBJ1-5|TRBD1
CASRQTGGDQPQHF
TGCGCCAGCAGGCAAACAGGGGGCGATCAGCCCCAGCATTTT
>TRBV5-8|.|TRBJ2-1|TRBD1
CASSPWTGGVYNEQFF
TGTGCCAGCAGCCCATGGACAGGGGGCGTATACAATGAGCAGTTCTTC
>TRBV28|.|TRBJ2-7|TRBD2
CASSSTSGRIYEQYF
TGTGCCAGCAGTTCAACTAGCGGGAGAATCTACGAGCAGTACTTC
>TRBV18|.|TRBJ1-4|TRBD1
CASSPGTANEKLFF
TGTGCCAGCTCACCAGGGACAGCTAATGAAAAACTGTTTTTT
>TRBV27|.|TRBJ2-6|TRBD1
CASSPGQLFSGANVLTF
TGTGCCAGCAGTCCGGGACAGCTTTTCTCTGGGGCCAACGTCCTGACTTTC
>TRBV18|.|TRBJ2-1|.
CASSPLGHEQFF
TGTGCCAGCTCACCCCTAGGCCATGAGCAGTTCTTC
>TRBV4-1|.|TRBJ2-7|TRBD2
CASSLRVGSGSYEQYF
TGCGCCAGCAGCCTCCGCGTTGGTAGCGGGAGCTACGAGCAGTACTTC
>TRBV5-1|.|TRBJ2-5|.
CASRPSEETQYF
TGCGCCAGCAGACCCTCGGAAGAGACCCAGTACTTC
>TRBV18|once|TRBJ2-7|.
CASSDSSYEQYF
TGTGCCAGCTCAGACAGCTCCTACGAGCAGTACTTC
>TRBV9|.|TRBJ1-1|.
CASSVAWGGTDEAFF
TGTGCCAGCAGCGTAGCTTGGGGGGGCACGGATGAAGCTTTCTTT
>TRBV10-3|few|TRBJ1-5|TRBD1
CAISENRGNQPQHF
TGTGCCATCAGTGAAAACAGGGGAAACCAGCCCCAGCATTTT
>TRBV7-9|once|TRBJ2-5|TRBD2
CASSQGSGTRGEETQYF
TGTGCCAGCAGCCAAGGTTCCGGGACTCGGGGGGAAGAGACCCAGTACTTC
>TRBV2|.|TRBJ2-5|.
CASSLFGGVQTQYF
TGTGCCAGCAGTCTTTTTGGAGGGGTACAGACCCAGTACTTC
>TRBV7-6|.|TRBJ1-3|.
CAVGTPSGNTIYF
TGTGCTGTGGGGACCCCCTCTGGAAACACCATATATTTT
>TRBV19|.|TRBJ1-3|TRBD1
CASSLQGRSGNTIYF
TGTGCCAGTAGTCTACAGGGGAGGTCTGGAAACACCATATATTTT
>TRBV5-1|once|TRBJ2-3|TRBD2
CASSWRQAGGTDTQYF
TGCGCCAGCAGCTGGCGTCAGGCGGGAGGCACAGATACGCAGTATTTT
>TRBV7-9|few|TRBJ2-3|TRBD2
CASSVGLAGALSSTDTQYF
TGTGCCAGCAGCGTAGGACTAGCGGGAGCCCTCTCGAGCACAGATACGCAGTATTTT
>TRBV7-8|.|TRBJ2-7|TRBD2
CASATSGPEQYF
TGTGCCAGCGCCACTAGCGGGCCCGAGCAGTACTTC
>TRBV6-5|.|TRBJ1-2|TRBD1
CASADRGLLNGYTF
TGTGCCAGCGCCGACAGGGGCCTTTTGAATGGCTACACCTTC
>TRBV7-9|.|TRBJ2-7|.
CASNPDGPYEQYF
TGTGCCAGCAACCCTGATGGCCCCTACGAGCAGTACTTC
>TRBV5-1|many|TRBJ2-2|.
CASSLEVWRMGTGELFF
TGCGCCAGCAGCTTGGAGGTCTGGAGAATGGGCACCGGGGAGCTGTTTTTT
>TRBV12-2|.|TRBJ2-1|.
CASRPGETLNNEQFF
TGTGCAAGTCGCCCCGGGGAGACCCTAAACAATGAGCAGTTCTTC
>TRBV5-1|.|TRBJ2-7|TRBD2
CASSPTSTYEQYF
TGCGCCAGCAGCCCGACTAGCACCTACGAGCAGTACTTC
>TRBV6-6|.|TRBJ2-2|.
CASSYGTGELFF
TGTGCCAGCAGTTATGGGACCGGGGAGCTGTTTTTT